This TCR beta chain is from a study of T cell repertoires in ileal Crohn's disease. For the study at large: Median disease duration was nearly eight years; 35% smoked at surgery. All patients had surgery for stricturing (approximately 60%) or penetrating (approximately 39%) disease. Notes on the study in general: Active smokers at surgery had more clonal expansions than non-smokers.

TCRB immunosequencing input was roughly 530 nanograms of biopsy DNA per sample. Here immunoSEQ multiplex PCR was the method, and the copy in TCRdb shows in-frame clones only, minus some. The sample shows about 11,000 clones, about 70% of them seen only once. The CDR3 contains 17 residues. The junction had 10 bases not matched to a gene; V was cut back by 5 bases and J by 3 bases. From germline, CDR1 is SGHTA and CDR2 FQGNSA. Points on this clone: Its antigen is not known.

The chain has TRBV7-2 and TRBJ2-5; 12 bases fit TRBD2. Sequenced sample: ileal tissue. This clonotype originated in an adult with Crohn's disease. The CDR3 reads CASSPDGLAGPKETQYF. The DNA of the CDR3 is TGTGCCAGCAGCCCAGACGGACTAGCGGGGCCAAAAGAGACCCAGTACTTC.